This T cell receptor beta chain was documented in a study of cytomegalovirus exposure and HLA in healthy donors. General study points: Most TCR beta V segments were productive about 90% or about 30% of the time in an earlier analysis. There were reportedly fewer N-insertions in an Asian-associated ancestry cluster than the roughly 670-donor mean, in a later analysis. In a later analysis, at a false discovery rate of 0.05, under 20,000 TCR beta sequences were associated with HLA alleles. Specificity for CMV antigens was confirmed in vitro for a few of the CMV-associated chains.

The PCR made use of 60 Vbeta and 13 Jbeta primers. Repertoires were generated with immunoSEQ multiplex PCR, while TCRdb's copy carries only in-frame clones and drops some. The sample has more than 95,000 clones; over 65% are singletons. Trimming cost V 6 bases and J 0 bases; bases outside gene matches: 6. Germline CDR1 is MNHEY and CDR2 is SMNVEV (reference sequence). The CDR3 sequence is 15 residues long. Remarks on this clone: Its antigen is unidentified.

Sequenced sample: PBMCs. The V gene is TRBV27, the J gene TRBJ2-3; 7 nucleotides agree with TRBD2. This receptor was obtained from a young man in good health and CMV-seropositive. The CDR3 DNA sequence: TGTGCCAGCAGCCTTACTAGCGCCAGCACAGATACGCAGTATTTT. Its protein is CASSLTSASTDTQYF.